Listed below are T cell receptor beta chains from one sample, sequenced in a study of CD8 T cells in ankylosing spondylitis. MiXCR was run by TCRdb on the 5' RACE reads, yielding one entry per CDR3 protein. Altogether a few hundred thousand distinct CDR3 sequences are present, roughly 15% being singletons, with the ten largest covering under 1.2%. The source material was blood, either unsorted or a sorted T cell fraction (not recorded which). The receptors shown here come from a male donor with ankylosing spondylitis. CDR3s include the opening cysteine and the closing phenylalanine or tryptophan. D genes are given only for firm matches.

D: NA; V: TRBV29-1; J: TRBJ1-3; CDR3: CSVEDQGGAGNTIYF
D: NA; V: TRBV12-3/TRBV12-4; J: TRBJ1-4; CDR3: CASSPPGEKLFF
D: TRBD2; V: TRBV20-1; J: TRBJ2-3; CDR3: CSARIGLAGFGDTQYF
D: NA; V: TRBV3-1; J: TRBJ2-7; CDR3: CASSPIRQGEQYF
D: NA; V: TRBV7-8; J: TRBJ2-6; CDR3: CASSLFPGSGANVLTF
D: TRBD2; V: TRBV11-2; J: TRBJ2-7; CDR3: CASSVGLAGSYEQYF
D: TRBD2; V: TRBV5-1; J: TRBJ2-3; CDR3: CASTPEGETGTRPPDTQYF
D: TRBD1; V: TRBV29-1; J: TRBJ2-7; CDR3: CSVEARQGYEQYF
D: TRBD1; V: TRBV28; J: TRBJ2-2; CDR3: CASRPDRGLTGELFF
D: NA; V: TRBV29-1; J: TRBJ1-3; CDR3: CSVEPPNTIYF
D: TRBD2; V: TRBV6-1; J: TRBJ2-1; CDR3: CASIAGGQEQFF
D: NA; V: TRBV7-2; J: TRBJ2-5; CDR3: CASSLANREGETQYF